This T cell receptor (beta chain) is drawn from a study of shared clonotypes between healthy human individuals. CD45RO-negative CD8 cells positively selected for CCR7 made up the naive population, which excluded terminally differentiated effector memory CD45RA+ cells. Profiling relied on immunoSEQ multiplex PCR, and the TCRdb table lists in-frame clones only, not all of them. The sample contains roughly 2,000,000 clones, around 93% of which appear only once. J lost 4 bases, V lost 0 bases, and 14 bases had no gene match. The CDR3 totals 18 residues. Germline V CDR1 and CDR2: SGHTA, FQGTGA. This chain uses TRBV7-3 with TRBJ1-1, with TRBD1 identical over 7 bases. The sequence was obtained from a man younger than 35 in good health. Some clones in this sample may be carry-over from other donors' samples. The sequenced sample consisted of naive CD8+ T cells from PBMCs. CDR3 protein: CASSLTFLGTAFGTEAFF. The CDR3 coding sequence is TGTGCCAGCAGCTTAACGTTTCTAGGGACAGCCTTCGGCACTGAAGCTTTCTTT.